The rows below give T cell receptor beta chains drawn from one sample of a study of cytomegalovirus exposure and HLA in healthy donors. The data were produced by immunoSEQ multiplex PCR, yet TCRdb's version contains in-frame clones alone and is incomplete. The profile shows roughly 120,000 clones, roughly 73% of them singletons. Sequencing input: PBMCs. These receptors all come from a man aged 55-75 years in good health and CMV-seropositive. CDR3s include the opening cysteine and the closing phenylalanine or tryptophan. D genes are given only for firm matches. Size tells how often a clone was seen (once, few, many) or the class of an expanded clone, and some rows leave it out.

cdr3_aa: CASTKTGGGEKLFF; cdr3_nt: TGTGCCAGCACCAAAACAGGGGGAGGAGAAAAACTGTTTTTT; j_call: TRBJ1-4; v_call: TRBV2; d_call: TRBD1; clone_size: NA
cdr3_aa: CASSPPYPLDTEAFF; cdr3_nt: TGTGCCAGCTCACCACCCTACCCTCTTGACACTGAAGCTTTCTTT; j_call: TRBJ1-1; v_call: TRBV18; d_call: NA; clone_size: NA
cdr3_aa: CASRFPGQGHYEQYF; cdr3_nt: TGTGCCAGCCGTTTCCCTGGACAGGGCCACTACGAGCAGTACTTC; j_call: TRBJ2-7; v_call: TRBV6-5; d_call: TRBD1; clone_size: NA
cdr3_aa: CASSYAREGTQYF; cdr3_nt: TGTGCCAGCAGCTACGCCAGGGAGGGGACCCAGTACTTC; j_call: TRBJ2-5; v_call: TRBV7-6; d_call: TRBD2; clone_size: NA
cdr3_aa: CASRTSGGTDTQYF; cdr3_nt: TGTGCCAGCAGGACTAGCGGGGGCACAGATACGCAGTATTTT; j_call: TRBJ2-3; v_call: TRBV6-1; d_call: TRBD2; clone_size: few
cdr3_aa: CASSPRQGNSPLHF; cdr3_nt: TGTGCCAGTAGTCCTCGACAGGGTAATTCACCCCTCCACTTT; j_call: TRBJ1-6; v_call: TRBV19; d_call: TRBD1; clone_size: NA
cdr3_aa: CASSLGRGTEAFF; cdr3_nt: TGTGCCAGCAGCTTGGGTAGGGGCACTGAAGCTTTCTTT; j_call: TRBJ1-1; v_call: TRBV28; d_call: NA; clone_size: NA
cdr3_aa: CASSRSGGNTIYF; cdr3_nt: TGTGCCAGCTCACGTAGCGGGGGAAACACCATATATTTT; j_call: TRBJ1-3; v_call: TRBV9; d_call: NA; clone_size: NA
cdr3_aa: CASRRQGNGYTF; cdr3_nt: TGTGCCAGCAGACGACAGGGTAATGGCTACACCTTC; j_call: TRBJ1-2; v_call: TRBV28; d_call: TRBD1; clone_size: NA
cdr3_aa: CASSYFSTGSTGELFF; cdr3_nt: TGTGCCAGCAGCTACTTTTCGACAGGGAGTACCGGGGAGCTGTTTTTT; j_call: TRBJ2-2; v_call: TRBV5-5; d_call: TRBD1; clone_size: NA
cdr3_aa: CASTRDRQSEAFF; cdr3_nt: TGTGCCAGCACCCGGGACAGGCAGTCCGAAGCTTTCTTT; j_call: TRBJ1-1; v_call: TRBV2; d_call: TRBD1; clone_size: NA
cdr3_aa: CASSVNLGDTQYF; cdr3_nt: TGTGCCAGCAGTGTAAATCTAGGAGATACGCAGTATTTT; j_call: TRBJ2-3; v_call: TRBV6-1; d_call: NA; clone_size: NA
cdr3_aa: CASSLTQRGGEYF; cdr3_nt: TGTGCCAGCAGCTTAACTCAGCGGGGGGGGGAGTACTTC; j_call: TRBJ2-7; v_call: TRBV5-4; d_call: TRBD2; clone_size: few
cdr3_aa: CSVQGANTGELFF; cdr3_nt: TGCAGCGTGCAGGGGGCAAACACCGGGGAGCTGTTTTTT; j_call: TRBJ2-2; v_call: TRBV29-1; d_call: TRBD1; clone_size: NA
cdr3_aa: CASSLAGKPSFDEQFF; cdr3_nt: TGCGCCAGCAGCTTGGCGGGAAAGCCGAGTTTCGATGAGCAGTTCTTC; j_call: TRBJ2-1; v_call: TRBV5-1; d_call: NA; clone_size: NA
cdr3_aa: CASSNMYQGTNQPQHF; cdr3_nt: TGTGCCAGCAGTAATATGTATCAGGGTACCAATCAGCCCCAGCATTTT; j_call: TRBJ1-5; v_call: TRBV28; d_call: NA; clone_size: NA
cdr3_aa: CASSTSRTGGETQYF; cdr3_nt: TGTGCCAGTAGTACCTCAAGGACAGGGGGAGAGACCCAGTACTTC; j_call: TRBJ2-5; v_call: TRBV19; d_call: TRBD1; clone_size: NA
cdr3_aa: CASSPGGLGGYTF; cdr3_nt: TGTGCCAGCAGCCCCGGGGGGTTGGGGGGCTACACCTTC; j_call: TRBJ1-2; v_call: TRBV7-2; d_call: NA; clone_size: NA
cdr3_aa: CASRRDTEAFF; cdr3_nt: TGCGCCAGTCGGAGGGATACTGAAGCTTTCTTT; j_call: TRBJ1-1; v_call: TRBV4-1; d_call: NA; clone_size: few
cdr3_aa: CASSLQQEETQYF; cdr3_nt: TGTGCCAGCAGCTTACAACAGGAAGAGACCCAGTACTTC; j_call: TRBJ2-5; v_call: TRBV7-3; d_call: NA; clone_size: NA
cdr3_aa: CASSSLTGGEQFF; cdr3_nt: TGTGCCAGCAGCTCCCTGACAGGTGGCGAGCAGTTCTTC; j_call: TRBJ2-1; v_call: TRBV7-3; d_call: NA; clone_size: few
cdr3_aa: CASSEILAGGKETQYF; cdr3_nt: TGTGCCAGCAGTGAGATACTAGCGGGGGGGAAGGAGACCCAGTACTTC; j_call: TRBJ2-5; v_call: TRBV6-1; d_call: TRBD2; clone_size: NA
cdr3_aa: CASSVESHSPLHF; cdr3_nt: TGTGCCAGCAGTGTCGAGTCCCATTCACCCCTCCACTTT; j_call: TRBJ1-6; v_call: TRBV6-4; d_call: NA; clone_size: few
cdr3_aa: CASSFFAGSTDTQYF; cdr3_nt: TGTGCCAGCAGTTTTTTCGCGGGGAGCACAGATACGCAGTATTTT; j_call: TRBJ2-3; v_call: TRBV27; d_call: NA; clone_size: NA
cdr3_aa: CASSAQGGAGANVLTF; cdr3_nt: TGTGCCAGCAGTGCCCAAGGGGGCGCTGGGGCCAACGTCCTGACTTTC; j_call: TRBJ2-6; v_call: TRBV6-1; d_call: TRBD1; clone_size: NA
cdr3_aa: CSVGGQYGYPF; cdr3_nt: TGCAGCGTTGGCGGACAGTATGGCTACCCCTTC; j_call: TRBJ1-2; v_call: TRBV29-1; d_call: NA; clone_size: NA
cdr3_aa: CATSRGDRGGYEQYF; cdr3_nt: TGTGCCACCAGCAGAGGGGACAGGGGAGGCTACGAGCAGTACTTC; j_call: TRBJ2-7; v_call: TRBV15; d_call: TRBD1; clone_size: NA
cdr3_aa: CASSFTVASKRTDTQYF; cdr3_nt: TGTGCCAGCAGTTTCACAGTAGCTAGCAAACGCACAGATACGCAGTATTTT; j_call: TRBJ2-3; v_call: TRBV28; d_call: NA; clone_size: NA
cdr3_aa: CASSGRGGNSPLHF; cdr3_nt: TGTGCCAGCAGCGGCAGGGGTGGAAATTCACCCCTCCACTTT; j_call: TRBJ1-6; v_call: TRBV5-5; d_call: NA; clone_size: NA
cdr3_aa: CAISDRTSETQYF; cdr3_nt: TGTGCCATCAGTGATCGGACTAGCGAGACCCAGTACTTC; j_call: TRBJ2-5; v_call: TRBV10-3; d_call: TRBD2; clone_size: once
cdr3_aa: CASSSYPGRYTDTQYF; cdr3_nt: TGTGCCAGCAGTTCTTACCCAGGGAGGTACACAGATACGCAGTATTTT; j_call: TRBJ2-3; v_call: TRBV6-5; d_call: NA; clone_size: NA
cdr3_aa: CASSIGGGLNNEQFF; cdr3_nt: TGTGCCAGTAGTATCGGCGGGGGCCTTAACAATGAGCAGTTCTTC; j_call: TRBJ2-1; v_call: TRBV19; d_call: NA; clone_size: NA
cdr3_aa: CASSPSGPREQFF; cdr3_nt: TGTGCCAGCTCACCATCTGGGCCCAGGGAGCAGTTCTTC; j_call: TRBJ2-1; v_call: TRBV18; d_call: NA; clone_size: NA
cdr3_aa: CASSLVQGNTGGYTF; cdr3_nt: TGTGCCAGCAGTTTAGTACAGGGTAATACGGGTGGCTACACCTTC; j_call: TRBJ1-2; v_call: TRBV28; d_call: NA; clone_size: few
cdr3_aa: CASSTNWVLTGVNSPLHF; cdr3_nt: TGTGCCAGCAGTACTAATTGGGTCCTTACAGGGGTAAATTCACCCCTCCACTTT; j_call: TRBJ1-6; v_call: TRBV28; d_call: TRBD1; clone_size: NA
cdr3_aa: CASSLGDRSTYEQYF; cdr3_nt: TGTGCCAGCAGCTTAGGCGACAGGAGTACCTACGAGCAGTACTTC; j_call: TRBJ2-7; v_call: TRBV7-6; d_call: NA; clone_size: NA
cdr3_aa: CASRMGTVNTEAFF; cdr3_nt: TGCGCCAGCAGAATGGGGACAGTGAACACTGAAGCTTTCTTT; j_call: TRBJ1-1; v_call: TRBV5-1; d_call: TRBD1; clone_size: NA
cdr3_aa: CASSFEVLSRPPVF; cdr3_nt: TGTGCCAGCAGCTTCGAGGTCCTCTCCCGACCCCCCGTTTTT; j_call: TRBJ1-1; v_call: TRBV7-9; d_call: NA; clone_size: few
cdr3_aa: CASSRDAATNEKLFF; cdr3_nt: TGTGCCAGCAGCCGGGATGCAGCAACTAATGAAAAACTGTTTTTT; j_call: TRBJ1-4; v_call: TRBV11-2; d_call: NA; clone_size: once
cdr3_aa: CATSSQPLGAGETQYF; cdr3_nt: TGTGCCACCAGCAGTCAACCCCTGGGGGCCGGAGAGACCCAGTACTTC; j_call: TRBJ2-5; v_call: TRBV15; d_call: NA; clone_size: NA
cdr3_aa: CASSPPQETQYF; cdr3_nt: TGTGCCAGCAGCCCTCCCCAAGAGACCCAGTACTTC; j_call: TRBJ2-5; v_call: TRBV9; d_call: NA; clone_size: NA
cdr3_aa: CASSLTGGFSNEQFF; cdr3_nt: TGTGCCAGCAGTTTGACAGGGGGGTTTTCCAATGAGCAGTTCTTC; j_call: TRBJ2-1; v_call: TRBV28; d_call: TRBD1; clone_size: NA
cdr3_aa: CASSLGGAEQYF; cdr3_nt: TGTGCCAGCAGCTTAGGCGGGGCCGAGCAGTACTTC; j_call: TRBJ2-7; v_call: TRBV7-6; d_call: NA; clone_size: NA
cdr3_aa: CASSLQKRGEAFF; cdr3_nt: TGTGCCAGCAGCTTACAGAAACGGGGTGAAGCTTTCTTT; j_call: TRBJ1-1; v_call: TRBV7-2; d_call: NA; clone_size: NA